These T cell receptor beta chains were read from a single sample in a study of Ad26.COV2.S vaccination and SARS-CoV-2 variants. The repertoire was sequenced with immunoSEQ multiplex PCR; TCRdb's copy has only in-frame clones and lacks some. The sample yields 350,000 to 450,000 clones, around 89% seen once. The sample consisted of peripheral blood, taken in a trial of Ad26.COV2.S vaccine versus placebo. These receptors all come from a person between 18 and 65 years old who received the Ad26.COV2.S COVID-19 vaccine or a placebo. Both conserved end residues are part of each CDR3. D genes are given only for firm matches. Size values are once, few and many counts, or a class for expanded clones, and some rows have none.

cdr3_aa,cdr3_nt,clone_size,j_call,d_call,v_call
CATSRDRGLAEKLFF,TGTGCCACCAGCAGAGATCGCGGGTTAGCGGAAAAACTGTTTTTT,.,TRBJ1-4,.,TRBV15
CASSFEPGTGTGANVLTF,TGCGCCAGCAGCTTCGAACCCGGGACAGGGACTGGGGCCAACGTCCTGACTTTC,.,TRBJ2-6,TRBD1,TRBV5-1
CASSFSDTEAFF,TGTGCCAGCAGCTTCTCGGACACTGAAGCTTTCTTT,.,TRBJ1-1,.,TRBV11-3
CASSPSSGNTIYF,TGTGCCAGCAGCCCCTCTTCTGGAAACACCATATATTTT,.,TRBJ1-3,.,TRBV11-3
CSVAGSTDTQYF,TGCAGCGTTGCCGGGAGCACAGATACGCAGTATTTT,few,TRBJ2-3,.,TRBV29-1
CASRPGQGAWELFF,TGCGCCAGCAGACCGGGACAGGGGGCATGGGAGCTGTTTTTT,.,TRBJ2-2,TRBD1,TRBV10-2
CASSSELEGVPSF,TGTGCCAGCAGCTCGGAGTTGGAGGGCGTTCCTTCGTTT,.,TRBJ1-3,.,TRBV5-4
CASSLADRSTDTQYF,TGTGCCAGCAGCTTAGCCGACAGGTCCACAGATACGCAGTATTTT,.,TRBJ2-3,.,TRBV11-3
CASSLRVSIGTEAFF,TGTGCCAGCAGCTTACGTGTCTCGATCGGGACTGAAGCTTTCTTT,.,TRBJ1-1,.,TRBV11-3
CAWSVSLLNNEQFF,TGTGCCTGGAGTGTATCTCTACTTAACAATGAGCAGTTCTTC,.,TRBJ2-1,.,TRBV30